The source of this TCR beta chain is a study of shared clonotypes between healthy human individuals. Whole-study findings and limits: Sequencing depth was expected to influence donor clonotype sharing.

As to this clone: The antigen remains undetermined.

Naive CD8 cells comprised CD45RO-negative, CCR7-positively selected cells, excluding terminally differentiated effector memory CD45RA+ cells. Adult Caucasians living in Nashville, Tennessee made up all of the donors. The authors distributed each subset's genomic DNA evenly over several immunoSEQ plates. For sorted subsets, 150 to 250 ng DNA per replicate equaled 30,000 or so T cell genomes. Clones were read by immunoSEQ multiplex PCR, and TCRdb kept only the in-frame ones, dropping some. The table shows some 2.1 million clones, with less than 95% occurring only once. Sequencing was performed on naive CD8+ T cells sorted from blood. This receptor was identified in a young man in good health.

CDR3 protein: CASSRQTGDYEQYF. In DNA, the CDR3 is TGTGCCAGCAGTCGACAGACGGGCGACTACGAGCAGTACTTC. The chain is built from TRBV6-5 and TRBJ2-7; tentatively, D is TRBD1 (5 bases). V dropped 5 bases and J dropped 3 bases, with 14 bases sitting between them. The germline CDR1 and CDR2 sequences are MNHEY and SVGAGI. The CDR3 has 14 residues.